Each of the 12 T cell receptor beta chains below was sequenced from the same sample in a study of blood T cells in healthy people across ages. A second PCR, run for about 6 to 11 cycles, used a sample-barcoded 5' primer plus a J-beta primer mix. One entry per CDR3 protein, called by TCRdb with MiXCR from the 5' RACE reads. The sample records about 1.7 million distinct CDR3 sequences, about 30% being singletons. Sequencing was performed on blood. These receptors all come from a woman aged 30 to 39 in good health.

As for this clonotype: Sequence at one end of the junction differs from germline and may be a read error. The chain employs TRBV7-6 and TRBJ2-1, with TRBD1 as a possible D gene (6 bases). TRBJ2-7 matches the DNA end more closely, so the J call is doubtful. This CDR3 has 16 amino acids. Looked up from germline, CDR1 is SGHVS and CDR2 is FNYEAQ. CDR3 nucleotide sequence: TGTGTCAGCAGCTTTTTAGCAGGGGATTCCTACAATGAGCAGTACTTC. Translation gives CVSSFLAGDSYNEQYF.

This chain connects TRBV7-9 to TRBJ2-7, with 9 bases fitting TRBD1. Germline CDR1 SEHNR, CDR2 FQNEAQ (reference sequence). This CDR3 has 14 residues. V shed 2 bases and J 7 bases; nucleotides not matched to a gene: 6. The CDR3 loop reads CASSLKGTGPEQYF. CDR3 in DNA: TGTGCCAGCAGCTTAAAAGGGACAGGGCCTGAGCAGTACTTC.

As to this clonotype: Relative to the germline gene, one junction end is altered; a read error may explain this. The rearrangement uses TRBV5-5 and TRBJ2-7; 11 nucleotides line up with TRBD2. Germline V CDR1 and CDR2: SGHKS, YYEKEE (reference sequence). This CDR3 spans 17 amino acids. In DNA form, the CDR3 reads TGTGCCAGTAGCTTGCAATCGGGACTAGCGGATTCCTACGAGCAGTACTTC. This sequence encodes CASSLQSGLADSYEQYF.

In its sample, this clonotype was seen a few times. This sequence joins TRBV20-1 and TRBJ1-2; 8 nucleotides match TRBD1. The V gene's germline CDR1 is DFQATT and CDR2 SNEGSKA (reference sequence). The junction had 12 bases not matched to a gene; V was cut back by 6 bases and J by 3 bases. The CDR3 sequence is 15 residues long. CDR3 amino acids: CSAWTGKVLDYGYTF. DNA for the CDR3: TGCAGTGCGTGGACAGGGAAGGTTTTGGACTATGGCTACACCTTC.

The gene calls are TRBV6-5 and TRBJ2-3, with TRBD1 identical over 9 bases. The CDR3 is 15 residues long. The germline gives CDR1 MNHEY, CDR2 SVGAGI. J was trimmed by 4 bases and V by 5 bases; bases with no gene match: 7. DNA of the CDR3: TGTGCCAGCAGTGTACGGGACAGGGCAGCAGATACGCAGTATTTT. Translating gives CASSVRDRAADTQYF.

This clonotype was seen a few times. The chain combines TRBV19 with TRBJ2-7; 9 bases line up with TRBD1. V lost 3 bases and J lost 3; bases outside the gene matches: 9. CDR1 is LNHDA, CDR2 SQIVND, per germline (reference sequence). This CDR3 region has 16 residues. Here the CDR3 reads CASSISGQGGFYEQYF. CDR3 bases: TGTGCCAGTAGTATTTCGGGACAGGGCGGATTCTACGAGCAGTACTTC. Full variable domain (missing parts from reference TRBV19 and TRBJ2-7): DGGITQSPKYLFRKEGQNVTLSCEQNLNHDAMYWYRQDPGQGLRLIYYSQIVNDFQKGDIAEGYSVSREKKESFPLTVTSAQKNPTAFYLCASSISGQGGFYEQYFGPGTRLTVT.

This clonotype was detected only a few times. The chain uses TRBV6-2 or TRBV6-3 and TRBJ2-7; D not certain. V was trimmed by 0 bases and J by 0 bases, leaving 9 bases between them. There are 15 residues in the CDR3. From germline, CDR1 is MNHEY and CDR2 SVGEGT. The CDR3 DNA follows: TGTGCCAGCAGTTACTCGGCAGGATACTCCTACGAGCAGTACTTC. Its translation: CASSYSAGYSYEQYF.

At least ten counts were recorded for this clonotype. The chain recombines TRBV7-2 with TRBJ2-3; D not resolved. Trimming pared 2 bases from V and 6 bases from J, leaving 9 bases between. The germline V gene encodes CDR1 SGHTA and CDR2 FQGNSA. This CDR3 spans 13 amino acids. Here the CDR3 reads CASSLMPSDTQYF. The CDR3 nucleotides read TGTGCCAGCAGCTTAATGCCCTCGGATACGCAGTATTTT.

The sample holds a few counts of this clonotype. This chain's CDR3 is CSVETAGGSYNEQFF. CDR3 nucleotides: TGCAGCGTTGAAACAGCGGGGGGGTCCTACAATGAGCAGTTCTTC. This chain uses TRBV29-1 with TRBJ2-1, with 10 bases fitting TRBD2. The CDR3 extends over 15 amino acids. J lost 1 base, V lost 2 bases, and 2 bases had no gene match. Germline V lookup: CDR1 SQVTM, CDR2 ANQGSEA.

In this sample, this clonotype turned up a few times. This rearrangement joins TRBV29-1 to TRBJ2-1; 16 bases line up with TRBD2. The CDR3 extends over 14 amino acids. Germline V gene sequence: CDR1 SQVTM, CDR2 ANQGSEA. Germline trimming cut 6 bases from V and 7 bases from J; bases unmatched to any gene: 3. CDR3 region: CSVRGLAGGNEQFF. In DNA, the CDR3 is TGCAGCGTCCGGGGACTAGCGGGGGGGAATGAGCAGTTCTTC.

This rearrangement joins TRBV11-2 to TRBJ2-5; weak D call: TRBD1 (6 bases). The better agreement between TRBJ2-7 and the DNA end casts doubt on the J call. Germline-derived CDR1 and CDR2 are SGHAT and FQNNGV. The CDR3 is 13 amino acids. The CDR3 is CASTQGPSYEQYF. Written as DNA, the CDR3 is TGTGCCAGCACACAGGGACCTAGCTACGAGCAGTACTTC.

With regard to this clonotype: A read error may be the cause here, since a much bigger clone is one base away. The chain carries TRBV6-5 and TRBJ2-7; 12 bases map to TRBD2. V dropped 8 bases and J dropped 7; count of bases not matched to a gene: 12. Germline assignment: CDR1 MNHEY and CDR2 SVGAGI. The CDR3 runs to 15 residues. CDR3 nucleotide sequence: TGTGCCAGCGGACCACTAGCGGGAGGATCCAATGAGCAGTACTTC. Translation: CASGPLAGGSNEQYF.